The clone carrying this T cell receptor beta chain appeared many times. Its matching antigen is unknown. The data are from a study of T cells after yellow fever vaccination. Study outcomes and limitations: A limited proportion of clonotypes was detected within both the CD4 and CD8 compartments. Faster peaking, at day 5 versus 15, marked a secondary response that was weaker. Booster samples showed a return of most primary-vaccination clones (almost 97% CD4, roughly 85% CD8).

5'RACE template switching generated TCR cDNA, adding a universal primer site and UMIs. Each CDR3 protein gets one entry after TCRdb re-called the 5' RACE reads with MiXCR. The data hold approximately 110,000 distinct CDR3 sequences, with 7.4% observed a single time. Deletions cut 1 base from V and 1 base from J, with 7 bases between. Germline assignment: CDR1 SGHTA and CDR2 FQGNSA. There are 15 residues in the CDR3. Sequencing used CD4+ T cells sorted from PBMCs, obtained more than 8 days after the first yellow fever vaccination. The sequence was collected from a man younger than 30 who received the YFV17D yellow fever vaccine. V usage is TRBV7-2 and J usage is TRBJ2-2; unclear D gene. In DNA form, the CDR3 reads TGTGCCAGCAGCTTAGACGGGCAGAACACCGGGGAGCTGTTTTTT. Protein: CASSLDGQNTGELFF.